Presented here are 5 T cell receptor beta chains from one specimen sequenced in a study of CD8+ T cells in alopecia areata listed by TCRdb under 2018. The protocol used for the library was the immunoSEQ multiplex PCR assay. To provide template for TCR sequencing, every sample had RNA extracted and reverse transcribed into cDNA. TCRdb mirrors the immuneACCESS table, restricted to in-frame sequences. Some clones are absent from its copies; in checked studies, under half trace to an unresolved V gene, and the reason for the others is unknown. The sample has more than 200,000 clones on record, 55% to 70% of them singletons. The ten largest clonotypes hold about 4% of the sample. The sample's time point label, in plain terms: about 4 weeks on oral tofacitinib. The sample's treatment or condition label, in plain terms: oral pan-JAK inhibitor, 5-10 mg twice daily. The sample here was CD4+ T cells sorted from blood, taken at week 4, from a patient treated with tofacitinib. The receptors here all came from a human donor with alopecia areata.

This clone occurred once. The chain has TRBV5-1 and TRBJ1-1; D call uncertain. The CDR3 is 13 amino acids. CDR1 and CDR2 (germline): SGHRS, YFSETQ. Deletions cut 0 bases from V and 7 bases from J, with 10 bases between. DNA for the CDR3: TGCGCCAGCAGCTTGGATACAGCCTATGAAGCTTTCTTT. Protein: CASSLDTAYEAFF.

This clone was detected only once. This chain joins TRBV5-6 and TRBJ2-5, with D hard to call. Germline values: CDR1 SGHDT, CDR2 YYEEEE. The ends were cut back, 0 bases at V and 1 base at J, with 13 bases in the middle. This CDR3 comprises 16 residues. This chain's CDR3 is CASSLGMTLTQETQYF. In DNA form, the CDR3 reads TGTGCCAGCAGCTTGGGAATGACACTCACCCAAGAGACCCAGTACTTC. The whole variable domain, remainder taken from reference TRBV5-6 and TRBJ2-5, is DAGVTQSPTHLIKTRGQQVTLRCSPKSGHDTVSWYQQALGQGPQFIFQYYEEEERQRGNFPDRFSGHQFPNYSSELNVNALLLGDSALYLCASSLGMTLTQETQYFGPGTRLLVL.

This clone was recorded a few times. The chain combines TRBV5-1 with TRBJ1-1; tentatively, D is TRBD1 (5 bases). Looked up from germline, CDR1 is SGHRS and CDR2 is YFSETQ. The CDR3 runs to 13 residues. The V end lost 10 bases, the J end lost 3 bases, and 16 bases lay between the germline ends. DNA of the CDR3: TGCGCCCAGGGCAAGGAGGCGGACACTGAAGCTTTCTTT. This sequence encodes CAQGKEADTEAFF.

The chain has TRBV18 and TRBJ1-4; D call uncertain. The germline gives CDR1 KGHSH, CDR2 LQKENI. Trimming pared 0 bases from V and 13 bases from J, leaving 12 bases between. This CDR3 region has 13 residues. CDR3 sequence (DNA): TGTGCCAGCTCACCACCCTCGGGTCCACGACTGTTTTTT. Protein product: CASSPPSGPRLFF.

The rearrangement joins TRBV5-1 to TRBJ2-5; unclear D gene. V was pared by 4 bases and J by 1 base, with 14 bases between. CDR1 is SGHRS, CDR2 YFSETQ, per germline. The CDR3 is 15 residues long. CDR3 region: CASSRLRLGQETQYF. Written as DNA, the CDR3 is TGCGCCAGCAGCCGTCTACGCCTAGGCCAAGAGACCCAGTACTTC.